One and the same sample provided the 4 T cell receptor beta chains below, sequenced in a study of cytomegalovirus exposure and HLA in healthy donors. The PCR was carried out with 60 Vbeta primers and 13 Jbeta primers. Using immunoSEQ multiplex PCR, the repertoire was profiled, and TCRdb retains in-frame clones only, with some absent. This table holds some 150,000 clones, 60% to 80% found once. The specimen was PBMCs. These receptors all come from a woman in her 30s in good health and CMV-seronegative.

DNA of the CDR3: TGTGCCAGCAGCTTCGGGACTAGCGGGGGGGTCACAGATACGCAGTATTTT. Amino acids: CASSFGTSGGVTDTQYF. This chain joins TRBV5-6 and TRBJ2-3; 16 nucleotides agree with TRBD2. J lost 2 bases, V lost 2 bases, and 2 bases had no gene match. This CDR3 has 17 amino acids. Germline CDR1 SGHDT, CDR2 YYEEEE.

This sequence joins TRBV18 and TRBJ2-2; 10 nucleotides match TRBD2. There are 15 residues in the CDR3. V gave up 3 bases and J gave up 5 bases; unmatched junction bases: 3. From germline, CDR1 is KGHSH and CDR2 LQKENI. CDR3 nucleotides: TGTGCCAGCTCACCGAGGACTAGCGGAACCGGGGAGCTGTTTTTT. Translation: CASSPRTSGTGELFF.

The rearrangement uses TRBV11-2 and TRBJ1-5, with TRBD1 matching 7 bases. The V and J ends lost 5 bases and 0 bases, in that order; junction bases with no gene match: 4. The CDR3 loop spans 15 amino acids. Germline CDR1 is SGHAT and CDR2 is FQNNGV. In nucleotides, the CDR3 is TGTGCCAGCAGCCCGGGACAGTTTAGCAATCAGCCCCAGCATTTT. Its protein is CASSPGQFSNQPQHF. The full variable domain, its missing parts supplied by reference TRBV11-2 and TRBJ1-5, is EAGVAQSPRYKIIEKRQSVAFWCNPISGHATLYWYQQILGQGPKLLIQFQNNGVVDDSQLPKDRFSAERLKGVDSTLKIQPAKLEDSAVYLCASSPGQFSNQPQHFGDGTRLSIL.

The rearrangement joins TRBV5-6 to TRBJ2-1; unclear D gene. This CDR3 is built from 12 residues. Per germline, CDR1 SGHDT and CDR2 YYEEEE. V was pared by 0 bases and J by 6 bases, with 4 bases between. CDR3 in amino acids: CASSLVRNEQFF. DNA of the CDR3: TGTGCCAGCAGCTTGGTTCGCAATGAGCAGTTCTTC.